These 31 T cell receptor beta chains originate from one sample sequenced in a study of blood T cell repertoires in COVID-19. Assay used: immunoSEQ multiplex PCR; TCRdb lists only in-frame clones, some missing. This sample has 380,000 or so clones, with about 88% found just once. What was sequenced was peripheral blood. Source of these receptors: a woman aged 60-75 years with COVID-19, enrolled during active disease.

This clone appeared a few times. The rearrangement joins TRBV7-9 to TRBJ2-2, with D tentatively TRBD2 (5 bases). There are 11 residues in the CDR3. V lost 10 bases and J lost 8, with 11 bases in between. Germline loops: CDR1 SEHNR, CDR2 FQNEAQ (reference sequence). CDR3 protein: CATAEEGELFF. CDR3 in DNA: TGTGCCACCGCGGAGGAGGGGGAGCTGTTTTTT.

The chain uses TRBV19 and TRBJ2-7; D gene ambiguous. V was shortened by 0 bases and J by 2 bases, with 11 bases between the two germline ends. The CDR3 runs 15 residues. Per germline, CDR1 LNHDA and CDR2 SQIVND (reference sequence). The CDR3 region has the DNA TGTGCCAGTAGTATAGAATCCTCAGGTGCCTACGAGCAGTACTTC. Protein sequence: CASSIESSGAYEQYF.

The chain employs TRBV5-6 and TRBJ2-1; the match to TRBD1 covers 9 bases. V trimming: 4 bases; J trimming: 6 bases; junction bases outside the gene matches: 11. Germline-derived CDR1 and CDR2 are SGHDT and YYEEEE. The CDR3 runs 16 residues. The CDR3 protein is CASSRPNWGQGNEQFF. Written as DNA, the CDR3 is TGTGCCAGCAGCCGCCCGAACTGGGGACAGGGCAATGAGCAGTTCTTC.

This rearrangement joins TRBV3-1 (or the pseudogene TRBV3-2) to TRBJ1-5; TRBD1 is a possible D gene (6 bases). CDR1 is LGHDT and CDR2 is YNNKEL in the germline V gene (reference sequence). V lost 4 bases and J lost 12, with 16 bases in between. CDR3 length equals 13 residues. The CDR3 DNA sequence: TGTGCCAGCAGCCTAACCCGGGACAACTACCAGCATTTT. As protein: CASSLTRDNYQHF.

The V and J genes are TRBV7-3 and TRBJ1-2; weak D call: TRBD1 (5 bases). The CDR3 runs to 15 residues. In germline, CDR1 is SGHTA, CDR2 FQGTGA. V lost 1 base and J lost 4, with 13 bases in between. Written as DNA, the CDR3 is TGTGCCAGCAGCTTAAATAGGGGCTCAGGCTATGGCTACACCTTC. Encoded protein: CASSLNRGSGYGYTF.

The gene calls are TRBV24-1 and TRBJ2-1, with TRBD1 as a possible D gene (7 bases). The CDR3 covers 15 residues. V lost 5 bases, J lost 0 bases, and 10 bases lay in between. Germline-derived CDR1 and CDR2 are KGHDR and SFDVKD. The DNA for the CDR3 is TGTGCCACCAGTGCGGGGGACAGCTCCTACAATGAGCAGTTCTTC. The encoded protein is CATSAGDSSYNEQFF.

The chain has TRBV10-2 and TRBJ2-1; D gene unclear. The CDR3 has 11 amino acids. The germline gives CDR1 WSHSY, CDR2 SAAADI. The V gene lost 4 bases and the J gene lost 7 bases, with 5 bases spanning the gap. The CDR3 reads CASSALNEQFF. Written as DNA, the CDR3 is TGCGCCAGCAGTGCCCTTAATGAGCAGTTCTTC.

The chain couples TRBV6-1 to TRBJ1-1; no clear D gene. V lost 0 bases, J lost 2 bases, and 7 bases lay in between. The CDR3 is made up of 14 amino acids. Germline values: CDR1 MNHNS, CDR2 SASEGT. The CDR3 here is CASSEAMTNTEAFF. CDR3 in DNA: TGTGCCAGCAGTGAAGCAATGACAAACACTGAAGCTTTCTTT.

This clone showed up many times. The gene calls are TRBV2 and TRBJ1-4; no reliable D call. This CDR3 comprises 13 residues. Trimming shortened V by 8 bases and J by 8 bases, and 15 bases separated the two germline ends. The germline gives CDR1 SNHLY, CDR2 FYNNEI. The CDR3 loop is CASAKEGGEKLFF. The CDR3 DNA follows: TGTGCCAGCGCCAAGGAGGGCGGCGAAAAACTGTTTTTT.

In this sample, this clone turned up a few times. The chain recombines TRBV30 with TRBJ2-2, with D perhaps TRBD1 (6 bases). CDR3 length: 15 residues. V was cut by 2 bases and J by 5 bases, with 15 bases left in between. Germline lookup yields CDR1 GTSNPN and CDR2 SVGIG (reference sequence). CDR3 residues: CAWSRLGAGTGELFF. CDR3 nucleotide sequence: TGTGCCTGGAGTAGGTTGGGGGCTGGAACCGGGGAGCTGTTTTTT. Filled out from reference TRBV30 and TRBJ2-2, the complete variable domain reads SQTIHQWPATLVQPVGSPLSLECTVEGTSNPNLYWYRQAAGRGLQLLFYSVGIGQISSEVPQNLSASRPQDRQFILSSKKLLLSDSGFYLCAWSRLGAGTGELFFGEGSRLTVL.

This clone has only one observation. The V gene is TRBV9, the J gene TRBJ2-1, with TRBD1 matching 7 bases. The CDR3 spans 17 residues. Germline CDR1 and CDR2: SGDLS and YYNGEE. V was clipped by 0 bases and J by 6 bases; unmatched bases: 12. The CDR3 spells CASSVGFWSTGANEQFF. The CDR3 DNA reads as TGTGCCAGCAGCGTAGGGTTCTGGAGCACAGGGGCCAATGAGCAGTTCTTC.

The table lists this clone with a few counts. This sequence joins TRBV14 and TRBJ2-7, with D hard to call. Trimming pared 4 bases from V and 9 bases from J, leaving 13 bases between. CDR1 and CDR2 (germline): SGHDN, FVKESK. This CDR3 is built from 12 residues. The CDR3 here is CASSPTAFGQYF. In nucleotides, the CDR3 is TGTGCCAGCAGCCCAACCGCGTTTGGGCAGTACTTC.

In this sample, this clone turned up once. V usage is TRBV11-3 and J usage is TRBJ2-7; TRBD2 agrees at 9 bases. CDR1 SGHNT and CDR2 YENEEA come from the germline V gene. The CDR3 is made up of 20 amino acids. V gave up 0 bases and J gave up 2 bases; unmatched junction bases: 17. CDR3 coding DNA: TGTGCCAGCAGCTTAGAACGTAACTACCTGGGCGGGAGGGACGCCTACGAGCAGTACTTC. Translating gives CASSLERNYLGGRDAYEQYF.

With respect to this clone: Within the sample, other DNA sequences also encode this same CDR3. The CDR3 loop reads CASSVGGGAADTQYF. The CDR3 DNA reads as TGTGCCAGCAGCGTAGGCGGGGGGGCTGCAGATACGCAGTATTTT. The chain recombines TRBV9 with TRBJ2-3, with 9 bases that match TRBD2. After removal of 0 bases from V and 4 bases from J, the junction contained 3 bases not matched to a gene. The CDR3 loop spans 15 amino acids. In germline, CDR1 is SGDLS, CDR2 YYNGEE.

V is TRBV5-4 and J is TRBJ1-4, with TRBD1 as a possible D gene (6 bases). The germline CDR1 and CDR2 sequences are SGHNT and YYREEE (reference sequence). The CDR3 loop spans 16 amino acids. The ends were cut back, 4 bases at V and 4 bases at J, with 17 bases in the middle. The chain's CDR3 is CASSPTLQDSNEKLFF. The CDR3 DNA sequence: TGTGCCAGCAGCCCCACCCTACAGGACAGTAATGAAAAACTGTTTTTT.

J is TRBJ2-3 and V is TRBV28; D possibly corresponds to TRBD2 (5 bases). CDR3 length equals 14 residues. V lost 5 bases to trimming and J lost 0 bases, with 9 bases between them. In germline, CDR1 is MDHEN, CDR2 SYDVKM. In DNA, the CDR3 is TGTGCCAGCAGTCTACGGGGAAGCACAGATACGCAGTATTTT. Protein product: CASSLRGSTDTQYF.

The chain employs TRBV7-8 and TRBJ2-2; TRBD2 matches at 7 bases. CDR3 length equals 16 residues. CDR1 is SGHVS, CDR2 FQNEAQ, per germline. Losses at the gene ends were 1 base for V and 2 bases for J; bases not matched to a gene: 4. In nucleotides, the CDR3 is TGTGCCAGCAGCTTAGGGACTAGATTTAACACCGGGGAGCTGTTTTTT. Translated, it gives CASSLGTRFNTGELFF.

The gene calls are TRBV4-2 and TRBJ2-1; D possibly corresponds to TRBD2 (6 bases). This CDR3 spans 14 amino acids. CDR1 is LGHNA and CDR2 is YNFKEQ in the germline V gene. V was trimmed by 3 bases and J by 5 bases, leaving 11 bases between them. This CDR3 is CASSHITGDNEQFF. The CDR3 DNA reads as TGTGCCAGCAGCCATATTACGGGAGACAATGAGCAGTTCTTC.

The V and J genes are TRBV10-2 and TRBJ2-1; 7 positions match TRBD1. The CDR3 length is 14 residues. V dropped 7 bases and J dropped 0; count of bases not matched to a gene: 3. The germline V gene has CDR1 WSHSY and CDR2 SAAADI. The CDR3, as DNA: TGCGCCAGCATAAGGGGGCCCTCCTACAATGAGCAGTTCTTC. Translation gives CASIRGPSYNEQFF.

The CDR3 DNA is TGTGCCAGCTGGCCGAGAGGAGAAAACATTCAGTACTTC. Translation: CASWPRGENIQYF. The rearrangement links TRBV27 to TRBJ2-4, with no clear D. Trimming stripped 8 bases from V and 5 bases from J, with 13 bases between. Looked up from germline, CDR1 is MNHEY and CDR2 is SMNVEV (reference sequence). CDR3 length equals 13 residues.

V usage is TRBV6-5 and J usage is TRBJ1-4, with D possibly being TRBD1 (6 bases). Trimming cost V 6 bases and J 4 bases, with 9 bases left between them. Per the germline V gene, CDR1 is MNHEY and CDR2 is SVGAGI. This CDR3 comprises 13 residues. CDR3 bases: TGTGCCAGCAGGACAGGTTTTAATGAAAAACTGTTTTTT. It yields the protein CASRTGFNEKLFF.

The chain combines TRBV4-1 with TRBJ1-1; the D gene is possibly TRBD1 (5 bases). V lost 1 base to trimming and J lost 7 bases, with 10 bases between them. CDR3 length: 13 residues. In germline, CDR1 is MGHRA, CDR2 YSYEKL. The CDR3 sequence: CASSQVGAIEAFF. DNA of the CDR3: TGCGCCAGCAGCCAAGTAGGGGCTATTGAAGCTTTCTTT.

CDR3 in amino acids: CASSLGLGDTGELFF. CDR3 in DNA: TGTGCCAGCAGCTTGGGACTAGGGGACACCGGGGAGCTGTTTTTT. The chain joins TRBV5-6 to TRBJ2-2; TRBD2 might be the D (6 bases). Germline V gene sequence: CDR1 SGHDT, CDR2 YYEEEE. The CDR3 has 15 amino acids. V was clipped by 0 bases and J by 3 bases, with 9 bases between them.

This chain connects TRBV7-9 to TRBJ2-3; D uncertain. CDR3 size: 16 residues. V lost 4 bases and J 4 bases, leaving 18 bases between the germline ends. Germline lookup yields CDR1 SEHNR and CDR2 FQNEAQ (reference sequence). The CDR3 loop is CASSSSVTQQPDTQYF. The CDR3 nucleotides read TGTGCCAGCAGCTCCTCGGTTACCCAACAGCCAGATACGCAGTATTTT.

The chain has TRBV13 and TRBJ2-1; TRBD1 aligns across 10 bases. This CDR3 spans 11 amino acids. Losses at the gene ends were 5 bases for V and 16 bases for J; bases not matched to a gene: 5. Germline V lookup: CDR1 PRHDT, CDR2 FYEKMQ (reference sequence). The CDR3 DNA follows: TGTGCCAGCAGCGCCGGGGACAGGGGTTTCTTC. Translating gives CASSAGDRGFF.

The gene calls are TRBV6-5 and TRBJ2-7; 7 positions agree with TRBD2. Germline CDR1 MNHEY, CDR2 SVGAGI. The CDR3 spans 14 residues. The J segment lost 2 bases and the V segment lost 6 bases, leaving 7 bases of the junction unmatched. DNA of the CDR3: TGTGCCAGCAGAACTAGCGCCGCCGCCTACGAGCAGTACTTC. This codes for CASRTSAAAYEQYF.

The chain employs TRBV7-3 and TRBJ2-3; 8 nucleotides line up with TRBD1. The CDR3 consists of 15 residues. Germline CDR1 and CDR2: SGHTA and FQGTGA. Losses at the gene ends were 3 bases for V and 2 bases for J; bases not matched to a gene: 4. CDR3 region: CASSFATGDTDTQYF. CDR3 nucleotides: TGTGCCAGCAGCTTCGCGACAGGGGACACAGATACGCAGTATTTT.

This clone has just one count. This chain connects TRBV12-3 or TRBV12-4 to TRBJ2-3, with a possible D match to TRBD2 (5 bases). There are 13 residues in the CDR3. Trimming stripped 6 bases from V and 5 bases from J, with 12 bases between. Here the CDR3 reads CASRREGGDTQYF. The CDR3, as DNA: TGTGCCAGCAGGCGTGAAGGAGGAGATACGCAGTATTTT.

This chain connects TRBV10-3 to TRBJ1-1; 7 nucleotides match TRBD1. Trimming cost V 5 bases and J 2 bases; bases outside gene matches: 2. Germline V CDR1 and CDR2: ENHRY, SYGVKD. This CDR3 contains 13 residues. CDR3 in amino acids: CAISWDSNTEAFF. The CDR3 DNA reads TGTGCCATCAGTTGGGACAGCAACACTGAAGCTTTCTTT.

In this sample, this clone turned up many times. The chain joins TRBV20-1 to TRBJ1-4; TRBD1 matches at 8 bases. V shed 3 bases, J shed 8 bases, and the junction held 8 bases outside the gene matches. CDR3 length: 14 residues. Per the germline V gene, CDR1 is DFQATT and CDR2 is SNEGSKA (reference sequence). CDR3 sequence (DNA): TGCAGTGCTAGTGGACAGGGAGGCTACGAAAAACTGTTTTTT. Translating it yields CSASGQGGYEKLFF.

The gene calls are TRBV30 and TRBJ2-3, with 12 bases matching TRBD2. The germline gives CDR1 GTSNPN, CDR2 SVGIG (reference sequence). With V trimmed by 1 base and J by 8 bases, 16 bases remained unmatched. The CDR3 has 18 amino acids. As DNA, the CDR3 is TGTGCCTGGAGTGCAGGGCTGACTAGCGGGGGCTCTCACGGTACGCAGTATTTT. Protein sequence: CAWSAGLTSGGSHGTQYF.